This TCR beta chain was profiled in a study of early T cells in non-severe SARS-CoV-2 infection (dated by TCRdb to the early 2020s). For the study in its entirety: Because TCR sequencing was done on bulk RNA from unsorted whole blood, the alpha and beta chains could not be paired.

As concerns this clonotype: It lacks a known antigen. Base qualities are not provided; no much larger clone lies one nucleotide away.

The library relied on 5' RACE. Sequencing was carried out with a NextSeq 500. The TCR library protocol attached unique molecular identifiers to individual cDNA molecules to correct for sequencing error and PCR bias. TCR alpha and beta chains were both sequenced, and the abundances of alpha and beta sequences in each sample were closely correlated with each other. Per the source publication's procedure: Decombinator V4 was used to annotate the V gene, J gene and CDR3 of the TCR sequences. Expanded TCRs were defined as changing significantly between any two time points under a Poisson model with p below 0.0001. Abundances of TCRs were expressed as counts per million after normalisation to the total number of TCRs sequenced in each sample. MAIT TCRs were defined by TRAV1-2 paired with TRAJ12, TRAJ20 or TRAJ33, and iNKT TCRs by TRAV10 paired with TRAJ18. A search of VDJdb, accessed on 1 November 2021, was run for TCRs annotated to CMV, EBV and SARS-CoV-2, with TCRs annotated for multiple antigens excluded. TCRdb handled the public reads itself, with Q25 trimming in fastp and clone calling in MiXCR, and kept productive beta chains. Rows are unified per CDR3 protein, each entry keeping the most common DNA and genes. The V and J calls were determined by TCRdb, not by the authors. In this sample the table shows fewer than 75,000 distinct CDR3 sequences, roughly 18% of which occur a single time. Under 9% of the sample is taken by the ten largest.

Trimming removed 8 bases from V and 4 bases from J; the gene matches leave 9 bases unexplained. From the germline V gene, CDR1 is SQVTM and CDR2 is ANQGSEA. Spanning cysteine to phenylalanine, the CDR3 consists of 14 amino acids. The read is trimmed to its CDR3 DNA, 42 bases read in frame from base 1. What the study reported, not specific to this receptor: VDJdb matching was skewed toward anti-spike CD8 responses and likely underestimated virus-specific expansions, missing private and CD4 specificities.

Set within a cohort of healthcare workers in London, UK, this nested case-control study involved weekly PCR testing of nasopharyngeal swabs along with blood sampling. Healthcare workers were recruited during the week of the UK lockdown, between 23 and 31 March 2020, and followed weekly for up to roughly 16 weeks. The V and J genes are TRBV29-1 and TRBJ2-5, with 11 bases in between that match TRBD2. This material consisted of whole blood, taken at baseline. The source is an adult who was a healthcare worker with PCR-confirmed SARS-CoV-2 infection or an uninfected control (not recorded which). The DNA reads TGCAGCATACTGACTAGCGGGATTTCAGAGACCCAGTACTTC. Protein translation: CSILTSGISETQYF.